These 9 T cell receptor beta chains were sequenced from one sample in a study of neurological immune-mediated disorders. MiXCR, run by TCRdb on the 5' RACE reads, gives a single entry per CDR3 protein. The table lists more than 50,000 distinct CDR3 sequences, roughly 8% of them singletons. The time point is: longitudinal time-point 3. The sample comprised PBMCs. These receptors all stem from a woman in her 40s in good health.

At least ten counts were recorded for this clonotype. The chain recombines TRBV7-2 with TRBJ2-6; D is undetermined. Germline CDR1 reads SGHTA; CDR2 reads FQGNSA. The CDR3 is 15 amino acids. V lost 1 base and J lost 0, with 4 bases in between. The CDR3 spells CASSLGYSGANVLTF. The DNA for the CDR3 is TGTGCCAGCAGCTTAGGATACTCTGGGGCCAACGTCCTGACTTTC.

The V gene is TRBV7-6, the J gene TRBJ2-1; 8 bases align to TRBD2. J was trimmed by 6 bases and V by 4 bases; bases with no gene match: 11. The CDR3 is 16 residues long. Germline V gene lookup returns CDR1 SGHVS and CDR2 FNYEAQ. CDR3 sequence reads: CASSSRFGGGTNEQFF. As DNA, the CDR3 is TGTGCCAGCAGCTCCAGGTTTGGCGGGGGGACCAATGAGCAGTTCTTC.

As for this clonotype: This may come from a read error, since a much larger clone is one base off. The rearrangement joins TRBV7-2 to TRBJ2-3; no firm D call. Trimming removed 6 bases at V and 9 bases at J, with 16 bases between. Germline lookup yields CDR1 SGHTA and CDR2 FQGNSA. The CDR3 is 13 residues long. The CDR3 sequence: CASRTNSPGTQYF. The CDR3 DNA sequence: TGTGCCAGCAGAACAAACAGTCCCGGAACGCAGTATTTT.

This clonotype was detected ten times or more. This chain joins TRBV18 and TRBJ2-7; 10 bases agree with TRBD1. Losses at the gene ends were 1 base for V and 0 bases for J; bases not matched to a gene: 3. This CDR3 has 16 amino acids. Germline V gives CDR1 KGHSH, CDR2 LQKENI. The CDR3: CASSPLGDRGSYEQYF. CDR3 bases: TGTGCCAGCTCACCACTTGGGGACAGGGGCTCCTACGAGCAGTACTTC.

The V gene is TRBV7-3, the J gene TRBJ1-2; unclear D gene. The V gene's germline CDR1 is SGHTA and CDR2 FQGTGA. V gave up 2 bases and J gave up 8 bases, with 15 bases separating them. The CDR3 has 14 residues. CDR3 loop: CASSLDGGIRGYTF. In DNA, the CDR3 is TGTGCCAGCAGCTTAGATGGAGGGATTAGAGGCTACACCTTC.

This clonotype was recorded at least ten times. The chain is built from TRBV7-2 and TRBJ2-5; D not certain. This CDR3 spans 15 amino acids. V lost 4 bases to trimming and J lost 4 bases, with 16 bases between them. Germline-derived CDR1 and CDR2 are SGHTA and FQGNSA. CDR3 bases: TGTGCCAGCAGCTCCACGTATAGACCTGGAGAGACCCAGTACTTC. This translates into CASSSTYRPGETQYF.

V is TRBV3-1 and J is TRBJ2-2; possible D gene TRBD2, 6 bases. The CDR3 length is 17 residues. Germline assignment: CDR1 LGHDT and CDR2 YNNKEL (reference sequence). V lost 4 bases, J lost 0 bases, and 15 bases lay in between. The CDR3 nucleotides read TGTGCCAGCAGCCGACCCCGGGGGATTGCGAACACCGGGGAGCTGTTTTTT. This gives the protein CASSRPRGIANTGELFF.

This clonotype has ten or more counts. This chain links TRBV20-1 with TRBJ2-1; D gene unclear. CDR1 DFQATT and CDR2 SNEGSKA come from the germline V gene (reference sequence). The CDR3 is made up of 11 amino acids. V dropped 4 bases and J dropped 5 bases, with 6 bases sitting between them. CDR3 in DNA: TGCAGTGCTATCCCGCACAATGAGCAGTTCTTC. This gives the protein CSAIPHNEQFF.

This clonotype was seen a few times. CDR3 sequence reads: CASSQDYFTDRAGEAFF. In DNA form, the CDR3 reads TGCGCCAGCAGCCAAGACTACTTTACGGACAGGGCTGGTGAAGCTTTCTTT. The V call is TRBV4-3, the J call TRBJ1-1; TRBD1 agrees at 8 bases. Germline V gene data show CDR1 as LGHNA and CDR2 as YSLEER. V dropped 0 bases and J dropped 7; count of bases not matched to a gene: 13. The CDR3 contains 17 residues.